The rows below give T cell receptor beta chains drawn from one sample of a study of vaccination effects on CD4 cells after COVID-19. Which antigens these TCRs recognize remains unknown. TCRdb's table, derived via immunoSEQ multiplex PCR, lists solely in-frame clones and lacks some. The table records about 15,000 clones, about 75% of them present only once. Sequencing used CD4+ T cells from PBMCs cultured with HCoV-NL63 spike peptides, obtained after COVID-19 vaccination. Every receptor here comes from a human donor who received a COVID-19 vaccine. The CDR3 runs from the conserved cysteine through the conserved F or W. The order of the fields is D gene, clone size, J gene, V gene, CDR3 DNA, CDR3 protein. D genes are given only for firm matches. Part of the rows lack a size; the others show once, few, many or a class for expanded clones.

>TRBD2|-|TRBJ2-3|TRBV10-3
TGTGCCATCAGTGATATTGGACTAGACACAGATACGCAGTATTTT
CAISDIGLDTDTQYF
>TRBD1|-|TRBJ1-2|TRBV3-1/TRBV3-2
TGTGCCAGCAGCCCAGTTATTACAGGGGGCGATGGCTACACCTTC
CASSPVITGGDGYTF
>TRBD1|-|TRBJ1-1|TRBV3-1/TRBV3-2
TGTGCCAGCCCTAACAGGCACAGGGGTGCCACTGAAGCTTTCTTT
CASPNRHRGATEAFF
>-|-|TRBJ1-1|TRBV5-1
TGCGCCAGCTCCCTAACGGGGATGAACACTGAAGCTTTCTTT
CASSLTGMNTEAFF
>-|once|TRBJ2-7|TRBV10-3
TGTGCCTCCGGGGTGGTTACCGGCGAGCAGTACTTC
CASGVVTGEQYF
>TRBD1|few|TRBJ2-7|TRBV15
TGTGCCACCAGCAAAAGCCCCGGGGGACAGGGCGCCTACGAGCAGTACTTC
CATSKSPGGQGAYEQYF
>TRBD2|-|TRBJ2-3|TRBV7-2
TGTGCCAGCAATCCCCCCGGGGGGGCCAGAGATACGCAGTATTTT
CASNPPGGARDTQYF
>-|-|TRBJ1-1|TRBV9
TGTGCCAGCAGCGTAGCCACCATGAACACTGAAGCTTTCTTT
CASSVATMNTEAFF
>TRBD1|-|TRBJ2-3|TRBV5-5
TGTGCCAGCAGCTTACGACAGGGGTCTAGCACAGATACGCAGTATTTT
CASSLRQGSSTDTQYF
>TRBD1|-|TRBJ1-2|TRBV29-1
TGCAGCGTTCCTATGGGGACAGGGTTCAACGGCTACACCTTC
CSVPMGTGFNGYTF